Listed here are 12 T cell receptor beta chains from one sample, sequenced in a study of early T cells in non-severe SARS-CoV-2 infection. TCRdb re-called the 5' RACE reads with MiXCR, one entry per CDR3 protein. Altogether approximately 27,000 distinct CDR3 sequences are present, about 4.6% being singletons, with the ten largest covering roughly 12%. The specimen sequenced was whole blood. These receptors all come from an adult who was a healthcare worker with PCR-confirmed SARS-CoV-2 infection or an uninfected control (not recorded which).

V gene TRBV11-2 combines with J gene TRBJ2-3, with D perhaps assigned TRBD1 or TRBD2 (6 bases each). Germline CDR1 and CDR2: SGHAT and FQNNGV. The CDR3 covers 13 residues. V was pared by 4 bases and J by 9 bases, with 14 bases between. DNA of the CDR3: TGTGCCAGCAGCTCCTTACAGGGACTCACGCAGTATTTT. It is translated as CASSSLQGLTQYF. Using reference TRBV11-2 and TRBJ2-3 for the parts outside the CDR3, the full variable domain is EAGVAQSPRYKIIEKRQSVAFWCNPISGHATLYWYQQILGQGPKLLIQFQNNGVVDDSQLPKDRFSAERLKGVDSTLKIQPAKLEDSAVYLCASSSLQGLTQYFGPGTRLTVL.

This clonotype was counted ten times or more. The chain couples TRBV20-1 to TRBJ2-7; the D gene could be TRBD1 or TRBD2 (5 bases each). The CDR3 is made up of 13 amino acids. Per the germline V gene, CDR1 is DFQATT and CDR2 is SNEGSKA (reference sequence). V shed 7 bases and J shed 6 bases, with 19 bases lying between them. The CDR3 reads CSVGSTGTSEQYF. The CDR3 nucleotides are TGCAGTGTCGGGTCGACCGGGACCTCCGAGCAGTACTTC.

This clonotype was counted between two and nine times. The J gene is TRBJ1-1, the V gene TRBV10-3, with D maybe TRBD1 (6 bases). Trimming left V 0 bases short and J 6 bases short, with 11 bases between. The CDR3 contains 14 residues. Germline values: CDR1 ENHRY, CDR2 SYGVKD. The CDR3 region has the DNA TGTGCCATCAGTGAGTCAGGGGGAGGGGCTGAAGCTTTCTTT. Translating it yields CAISESGGGAEAFF.

This clonotype was counted at least ten times. V gene TRBV20-1 combines with J gene TRBJ1-1; D is perhaps TRBD1 (5 bases). The germline V gene has CDR1 DFQATT and CDR2 SNEGSKA (reference sequence). The CDR3 extends over 13 amino acids. With 6 bases removed from V and 0 bases from J, the gap between germline ends came to 11 bases. The DNA for the CDR3 is TGCAGTGCAGGTCCAGGGCTGAACACTGAAGCTTTCTTT. As protein: CSAGPGLNTEAFF.

This clonotype has a count of ten or more. The V call is TRBV7-6, the J call TRBJ2-1; D ambiguous. CDR1 is SGHVS and CDR2 is FNYEAQ in the germline V gene. This CDR3 has 15 amino acids. Trimming took 0 bases from V and 1 from J, leaving 7 bases between them. This chain's CDR3 is CASSLARSSYNEQFF. As DNA, the CDR3 is TGTGCCAGCAGCTTAGCGCGAAGTTCCTACAATGAGCAGTTCTTC.

This clonotype is classed as medium-sized. The chain couples TRBV25-1 to TRBJ1-4; 7 bases are shared with TRBD1. The length of the CDR3 is 15 residues. Looked up from germline, CDR1 is MGHDK and CDR2 is SYGVNS. After removal of 5 bases from V and 5 bases from J, the junction contained 8 bases not matched to a gene. CDR3 sequence (DNA): TGTGCCAGCAGTCGCGGTACACAGGGGAATGAAAAACTGTTTTTT. Encoded protein: CASSRGTQGNEKLFF.

This clonotype was seen a few times. The V gene is TRBV6-1, the J gene TRBJ1-5; 7 nucleotides match TRBD1. This CDR3 has 17 residues. Germline CDR1 reads MNHNS; CDR2 reads SASEGT. V shed 6 bases and J 0 bases; nucleotides not matched to a gene: 11. DNA of the CDR3: TGTGCCAGCAGAGGGACAGAACGAACACTTAGCAATCAGCCCCAGCATTTT. Its protein is CASRGTERTLSNQPQHF.

This clonotype was counted at least ten times. The genes are TRBV4-1 and TRBJ2-3; unclear D gene. The CDR3 runs to 15 residues. In germline, CDR1 is MGHRA, CDR2 YSYEKL. The V and J ends lost 1 base and 4 bases respectively, with 12 bases between them. CDR3 nucleotides: TGCGCCAGCAGCCAAGCCCCTAGTTGGGCAGATACGCAGTATTTT. Encoded protein: CASSQAPSWADTQYF.

Remarks on this clonotype: At one boundary the junction diverges from the germline segment, which might be a read error. The genes are TRBV7-7 and TRBJ2-1; weak D call: TRBD1 (5 bases). Germline V gene lookup returns CDR1 SSHAT and CDR2 FNYEAQ (reference sequence). This CDR3 has 13 residues. This CDR3 is CASSPGRLNEQFF. CDR3 DNA sequence: TGTGCTAGCAGCCCAGGGCGTCTCAATGAGCAGTTCTTC.

This clonotype has a count of ten or more. V usage is TRBV28 and J usage is TRBJ1-2, with D uncertain. Trimming took 1 base from V and 4 from J, leaving 10 bases between them. Germline V gene lookup returns CDR1 MDHEN and CDR2 SYDVKM. The CDR3 has 14 amino acids. The CDR3 DNA reads as TGTGCCAGCAGTTTATCTTTGGACGGCTATGGCTACACCTTC. This encodes CASSLSLDGYGYTF.

This clonotype was observed many times. This rearrangement joins TRBV20-1 to TRBJ2-2; D not certain. The CDR3 loop spans 11 amino acids. Looked up from germline, CDR1 is DFQATT and CDR2 is SNEGSKA (reference sequence). Deletions cut 1 base from V and 5 bases from J, with 2 bases between. The CDR3 DNA follows: TGCAGTGCTAGAGGTACCGGGGAGCTGTTTTTT. As protein: CSARGTGELFF.

The chain has TRBV10-2 and TRBJ2-7; 8 nucleotides align to TRBD2. This CDR3 has 14 residues. The V and J ends lost 6 bases and 6 bases, in that order; junction bases with no gene match: 10. Germline assignment: CDR1 WSHSY and CDR2 SAAADI. The CDR3 loop is CASRDSGAGGEQYF. CDR3 coding DNA: TGCGCCAGCAGGGATAGCGGGGCCGGTGGCGAGCAGTACTTC.